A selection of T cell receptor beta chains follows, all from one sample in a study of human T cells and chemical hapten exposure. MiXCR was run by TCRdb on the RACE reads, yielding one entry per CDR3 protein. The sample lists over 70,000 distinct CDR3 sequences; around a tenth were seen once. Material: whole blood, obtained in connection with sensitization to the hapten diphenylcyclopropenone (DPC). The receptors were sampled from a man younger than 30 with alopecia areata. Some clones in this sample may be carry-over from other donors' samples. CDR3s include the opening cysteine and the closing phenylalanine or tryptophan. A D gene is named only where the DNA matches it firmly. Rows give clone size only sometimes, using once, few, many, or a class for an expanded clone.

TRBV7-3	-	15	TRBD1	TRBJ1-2	CVSSPNQGQGHGYTF	TGTGTCAGCAGCCCCAACCAGGGACAGGGCCATGGCTACACCTTC
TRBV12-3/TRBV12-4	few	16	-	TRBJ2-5	CASISRTKPPQETQYF	TGTGCCAGCATCTCCCGGACAAAACCTCCCCAAGAGACCCAGTACTTC
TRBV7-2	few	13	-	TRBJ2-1	CASSPTSNNEQFF	TGTGCCAGCAGCCCAACATCTAACAATGAGCAGTTCTTC
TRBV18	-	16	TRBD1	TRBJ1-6	CASSPEDRGGRSPLHF	TGTGCCAGCTCACCTGAGGACAGGGGAGGGAGGTCACCCCTCCACTTT
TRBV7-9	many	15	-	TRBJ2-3	CASSLEFLATDTQYF	TGTGCCAGCAGCTTAGAATTCCTGGCGACAGATACGCAGTATTTT
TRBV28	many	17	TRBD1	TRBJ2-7	CASRPTGAASNSYEQYF	TGTGCCAGCAGACCGACAGGGGCGGCCTCAAACTCCTACGAGCAGTACTTC
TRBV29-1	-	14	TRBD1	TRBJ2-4	CSVGTGSFGNIQYF	TGCAGCGTCGGGACAGGGAGTTTCGGGAACATTCAGTACTTC
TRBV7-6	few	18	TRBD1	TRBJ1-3	CASSPIPGQASVGNTIYF	TGTGCCAGCAGCCCAATACCGGGACAGGCCTCTGTGGGAAACACCATATATTTT
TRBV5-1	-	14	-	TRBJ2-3	CASSLGQSADTQYF	TGCGCCAGCAGCCTCGGTCAGTCTGCAGATACGCAGTATTTT
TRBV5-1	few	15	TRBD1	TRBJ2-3	CASSAEGAAQYTQYF	TGCGCCAGCAGCGCCGAGGGGGCAGCACAATATACGCAGTATTTT
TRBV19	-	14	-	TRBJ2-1	CASSTNRAGNEQFF	TGTGCCAGTAGTACTAACAGGGCGGGCAATGAGCAGTTCTTC
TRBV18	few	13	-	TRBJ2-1	CASSPTPVNEQFF	TGTGCCAGCTCACCAACCCCCGTAAATGAGCAGTTCTTC
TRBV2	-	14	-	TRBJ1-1	CASSQTGIYTEAFF	TGTGCCAGCAGCCAAACAGGGATCTACACTGAAGCTTTCTTT
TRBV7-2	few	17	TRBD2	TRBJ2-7	CASSTQSGGETPYEQYF	TGTGCCAGCAGCACCCAGTCCGGGGGGGAAACGCCCTACGAGCAGTACTTC
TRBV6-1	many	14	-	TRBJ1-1	CASSILARRAEAFF	TGTGCCAGCAGTATCCTGGCCCGGCGGGCTGAAGCTTTCTTT
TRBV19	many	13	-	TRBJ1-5	CASSPSLGRPQHF	TGTGCCAGTAGCCCGTCGCTGGGGAGGCCCCAGCATTTT
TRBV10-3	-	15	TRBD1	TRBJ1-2	CAISESEGALRGYTF	TGTGCCATCAGTGAGTCGGAGGGGGCCCTTCGTGGCTACACCTTC
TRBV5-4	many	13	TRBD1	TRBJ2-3	CASLGQGADTQYF	TGTGCCTCCCTCGGCCAGGGGGCAGATACGCAGTATTTT
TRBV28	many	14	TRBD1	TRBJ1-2	CASSLADRGHGYTF	TGTGCCAGCAGTTTGGCTGACAGGGGCCATGGCTACACCTTC
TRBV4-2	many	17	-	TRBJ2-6	CASSQQGSSSGANVLTF	TGTGCCAGCAGCCAACAGGGCTCGAGCTCTGGGGCCAACGTCCTGACTTTC
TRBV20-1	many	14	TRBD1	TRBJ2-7	CSAGTGQGWGEQYF	TGCAGTGCTGGGACCGGACAGGGATGGGGCGAGCAGTACTTC
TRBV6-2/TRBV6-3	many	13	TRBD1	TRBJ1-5	CASRGPLGQPQHF	TGTGCCAGTAGGGGGCCCCTGGGCCAGCCCCAGCATTTT
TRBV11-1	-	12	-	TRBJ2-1	CASSPSPPVGFF	TGTGCCAGCAGCCCATCACCACCCGTGGGATTCTTC
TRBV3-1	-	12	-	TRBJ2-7	CASSQGAGEQYF	TGTGCCAGCAGCCAGGGGGCGGGCGAGCAGTACTTC
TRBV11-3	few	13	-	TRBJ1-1	CASSLDYDTEAFF	TGTGCCAGCAGCTTAGATTACGACACTGAAGCTTTCTTT
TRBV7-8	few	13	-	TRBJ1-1	CASSLRPGPEAFF	TGTGCCAGCAGCCTAAGACCGGGACCTGAAGCTTTCTTT
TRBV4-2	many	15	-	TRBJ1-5	CASSRLGGSNQPQHF	TGTGCCAGCAGCCGGCTCGGGGGTAGCAATCAGCCCCAGCATTTT
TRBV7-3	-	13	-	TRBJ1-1	CASSPGGFREAFF	TGTGCCAGCAGCCCTGGAGGGTTCCGTGAAGCTTTCTTT
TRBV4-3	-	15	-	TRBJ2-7	CASSQDRAPSYEQYF	TGCGCCAGCAGCCAAGATCGGGCCCCCTCCTACGAGCAGTACTTC
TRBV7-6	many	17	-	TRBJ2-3	CASSLNTGAGSSDTQYF	TGTGCCAGCAGCTTAAATACCGGGGCGGGGTCTTCTGATACGCAGTATTTT
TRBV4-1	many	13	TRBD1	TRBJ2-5	CASSRGGRETQYF	TGCGCCAGCAGCCGAGGGGGCCGGGAGACCCAGTACTTC
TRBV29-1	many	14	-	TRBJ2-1	CSVEYTLWGNEQFF	TGCAGCGTTGAATACACGCTTTGGGGAAATGAGCAGTTCTTC
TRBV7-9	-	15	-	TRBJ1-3	CASSPQPGAGNTIYF	TGTGCCAGCAGCCCACAACCGGGGGCTGGAAACACCATATATTTT
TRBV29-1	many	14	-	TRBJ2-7	CSVSPADGSYEQYF	TGCAGCGTTTCCCCCGCCGACGGCTCCTACGAGCAGTACTTC
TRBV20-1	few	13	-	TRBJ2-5	CSAREPRGETQYF	TGCAGTGCTAGAGAGCCCAGGGGAGAGACCCAGTACTTC
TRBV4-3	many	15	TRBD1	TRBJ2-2	CASSAIGTGGGELFF	TGCGCCAGCAGCGCCATCGGGACAGGCGGAGGGGAGCTGTTTTTT
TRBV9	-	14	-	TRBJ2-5	CASSDPRLQETQYF	TGTGCCAGCAGCGACCCCCGGCTACAAGAGACCCAGTACTTC
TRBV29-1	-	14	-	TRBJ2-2	CSVENRDGTGELFF	TGCAGCGTTGAGAACAGGGACGGCACCGGGGAGCTGTTTTTT
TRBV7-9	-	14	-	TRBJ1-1	CASSPEGQSAEAFF	TGTGCCAGCAGCCCCGAAGGACAGTCCGCTGAAGCTTTCTTT
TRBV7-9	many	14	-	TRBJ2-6	CASHYLSGANVLTF	TGTGCCAGCCATTACCTCTCTGGGGCCAACGTCCTGACTTTC
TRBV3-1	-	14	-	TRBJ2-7	CASSPEVLTYEQYF	TGTGCCAGCAGCCCTGAGGTCCTTACCTACGAGCAGTACTTC
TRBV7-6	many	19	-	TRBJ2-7	CASSFPSGFRAGIFYEQYF	TGTGCCAGCAGCTTTCCGAGCGGCTTTAGGGCAGGTATTTTCTACGAGCAGTACTTC
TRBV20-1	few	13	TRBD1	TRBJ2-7	CSAGRTGLNEQYF	TGCAGTGCTGGGCGGACAGGGCTCAACGAGCAGTACTTC